This T cell receptor (beta chain) came from a study of blood T cells in healthy people across ages. V gave up 4 bases and J gave up 3 bases, with 8 bases separating them. CDR3 length: 13 amino acids. Germline V gene data show CDR1 as SEHNR and CDR2 as FQNEAQ (reference sequence). Sample-barcoded 5' priming and a J-beta primer mix drove a second PCR of about 7 to 12 cycles. A template-switch adaptor that had 12 random nucleotides put a tag on each cDNA molecule. Each CDR3 protein gets one entry after TCRdb re-called the 5' RACE reads with MiXCR. The sample includes approximately 900,000 distinct CDR3 sequences, roughly 50% of them seen just once.

V gene TRBV7-9 combines with J gene TRBJ2-3; D may be TRBD1 or TRBD2 (6 bases each). What was sequenced was blood. This TCR came from a man younger than 45 in good health. CDR3 sequence (DNA): TGTGCCAGCAGCTGCGGGACAACAGATACGCAGTATTTT. Its protein product is CASSCGTTDTQYF.